This is a list of T cell receptor beta chains from one sample in a study of identical twins. MiXCR, run by TCRdb on the 5' RACE reads, gives a single entry per CDR3 protein. This sample yields roughly 630,000 distinct CDR3 sequences, of which roughly 7.1% are seen a single time; 1.6% belongs to the top ten. This sample was also put to use in a study of yellow fever vaccine responses in identical twins.

Sequencing input: PBMCs. The source of these receptors is a woman younger than 30 in good health. Both conserved end residues are part of each CDR3. The D gene is left open where the match is weak. Size tells how often a clone was seen (once, few, many) or the class of an expanded clone, and some rows leave it out.

V gene: TRBV5-1
clone size: few
D gene: .
J gene: TRBJ2-5
CDR3 DNA: TGCGCCAGCAGCCCCAGCCCTCAAGAGACCCAGTACTTC
CDR3 protein: CASSPSPQETQYF

V gene: TRBV27
clone size: many
D gene: .
J gene: TRBJ1-2
CDR3 DNA: TGTGCCAGCAGTTTATCCCCGTCGGGGGGCAGCTATGGCTACACCTTC
CDR3 protein: CASSLSPSGGSYGYTF

V gene: TRBV5-6
clone size: few
D gene: .
J gene: TRBJ2-1
CDR3 DNA: TGTGCCAGCAGCTTGGGTTCACCCAGGGGGGGCGAAAGGAAGTTCTTC
CDR3 protein: CASSLGSPRGGERKFF

V gene: TRBV10-2
clone size: many
D gene: TRBD1
J gene: TRBJ1-2
CDR3 DNA: TGCGCCACCGGACAGGGGAATTACGGCTATGGCTACACCTTC
CDR3 protein: CATGQGNYGYGYTF

V gene: TRBV12-5
clone size: .
D gene: TRBD2
J gene: TRBJ2-3
CDR3 DNA: TGTGCTAGTGGGCCCGGACTAGCCAGCACAGATACGCAGTATTTT
CDR3 protein: CASGPGLASTDTQYF

V gene: TRBV5-1
clone size: .
D gene: .
J gene: TRBJ1-4
CDR3 DNA: TGCGCCAGCAGAAAGTCCGGGACATCTCCGGAAAAACTGTTTTTT
CDR3 protein: CASRKSGTSPEKLFF

V gene: TRBV20-1
clone size: many
D gene: .
J gene: TRBJ1-2
CDR3 DNA: TGCAGTGCTGGGGGACGGAACTATGGCTACACCTTC
CDR3 protein: CSAGGRNYGYTF

V gene: TRBV12-3/TRBV12-4
clone size: many
D gene: .
J gene: TRBJ2-1
CDR3 DNA: TGTGCCAGCAGTTTTGTACAGCAGAACAATGAGCAGTTCTTC
CDR3 protein: CASSFVQQNNEQFF

V gene: TRBV7-2
clone size: many
D gene: .
J gene: TRBJ2-7
CDR3 DNA: TGTGCCAGCACCCTTAAATTAGGCTACGAGCAGTACTTC
CDR3 protein: CASTLKLGYEQYF

V gene: TRBV29-1
clone size: .
D gene: .
J gene: TRBJ1-2
CDR3 DNA: TGCAGCGTTGAAAGTGACAATCGCTATGGCTACACCTTC
CDR3 protein: CSVESDNRYGYTF

V gene: TRBV7-8
clone size: many
D gene: TRBD2
J gene: TRBJ2-3
CDR3 DNA: TGTGCCAGCAGCATCCTAGCGGGGGGGAGCACAGATACGCAGTATTTT
CDR3 protein: CASSILAGGSTDTQYF

V gene: TRBV19
clone size: few
D gene: TRBD1
J gene: TRBJ1-4
CDR3 DNA: TGTGCCAGTAGTTACAGGGGGCCAAATGAAAAACTGTTTTTT
CDR3 protein: CASSYRGPNEKLFF

V gene: TRBV12-3/TRBV12-4
clone size: .
D gene: .
J gene: TRBJ2-1
CDR3 DNA: TGTGCCAGCAGTTTTGGGGGTGGTGGGCGGGATGGATACAATGAGCAGTTCTTC
CDR3 protein: CASSFGGGGRDGYNEQFF

V gene: TRBV24-1
clone size: few
D gene: .
J gene: TRBJ2-3
CDR3 DNA: TGTGCCACCAGTGATACCCCCTCAGGGGTGAATACGCAGTATTTT
CDR3 protein: CATSDTPSGVNTQYF

V gene: TRBV20-1
clone size: many
D gene: .
J gene: TRBJ2-3
CDR3 DNA: TGCAGTGCTAGCACAGATACGCAGTATTTT
CDR3 protein: CSASTDTQYF

V gene: TRBV6-9
clone size: few
D gene: TRBD2
J gene: TRBJ2-3
CDR3 DNA: TGTGCCAGCAGTTATTCGCGAGCGACTAGCGGGGACACAGATACGCAGTATTTT
CDR3 protein: CASSYSRATSGDTDTQYF

V gene: TRBV6-5
clone size: many
D gene: .
J gene: TRBJ2-5
CDR3 DNA: TGTGCCAGCAGTTATGGGGGATCGGAGACCCAGTACTTC
CDR3 protein: CASSYGGSETQYF

V gene: TRBV5-1
clone size: few
D gene: TRBD1
J gene: TRBJ2-7
CDR3 DNA: TGCGCCAGCAGCTCGAGCCGGGACAGGGGGCGACTCGAGCAGTACTTC
CDR3 protein: CASSSSRDRGRLEQYF

V gene: TRBV3-1
clone size: .
D gene: .
J gene: TRBJ2-5
CDR3 DNA: TGTGCCAGCAGCCAAGTTCCCCCAGAGACCCAGTACTTC
CDR3 protein: CASSQVPPETQYF

V gene: TRBV7-7
clone size: many
D gene: TRBD2
J gene: TRBJ2-3
CDR3 DNA: TGTGCCAGCAGCCGGACTAGCGGGAACACAGATACGCAGTATTTT
CDR3 protein: CASSRTSGNTDTQYF

V gene: TRBV12-3/TRBV12-4
clone size: many
D gene: .
J gene: TRBJ1-5
CDR3 DNA: TGTGCCAGCAGTTTAGGTAGGCCCGATCAGCCCCAGCATTTT
CDR3 protein: CASSLGRPDQPQHF

V gene: TRBV20-1
clone size: .
D gene: .
J gene: TRBJ2-2
CDR3 DNA: TGCAGTGCCAGGGACGGGCCTTTGCTTGGGGAGCTGTTTTTT
CDR3 protein: CSARDGPLLGELFF

V gene: TRBV6-2/TRBV6-3
clone size: .
D gene: TRBD1
J gene: TRBJ2-5
CDR3 DNA: TGTGCCAGCAGCTTCACAGGGGCCGCCCAACAAGAGACCCAGTACTTC
CDR3 protein: CASSFTGAAQQETQYF

V gene: TRBV27
clone size: many
D gene: TRBD2
J gene: TRBJ2-2
CDR3 DNA: TGTGCCAGCAGCCCACTTTTGGGACTAGCGAACACCGGGGAGCTGTTTTTT
CDR3 protein: CASSPLLGLANTGELFF

V gene: TRBV3-1
clone size: .
D gene: TRBD2
J gene: TRBJ2-3
CDR3 DNA: TGTGCCTCCTGCCAAGATTTAGCTAGCGGAAGCACAGATACGCAGTATTTT
CDR3 protein: CASCQDLASGSTDTQYF

V gene: TRBV7-6
clone size: few
D gene: .
J gene: TRBJ2-2
CDR3 DNA: TGTGCCAGCAGCTTAGGGGAGGCCACCGGGGAGCTGTTTTTT
CDR3 protein: CASSLGEATGELFF

V gene: TRBV7-9
clone size: few
D gene: .
J gene: TRBJ2-1
CDR3 DNA: TGTGCCAGCAGCCCCACTATAGATGAGCAGTTCTTC
CDR3 protein: CASSPTIDEQFF

V gene: TRBV11-2
clone size: few
D gene: TRBD1
J gene: TRBJ1-1
CDR3 DNA: TGTGCCAGCAGCTTAAGGCACCAGACAGGGGGCGGGAACACTGAAGCTTTCTTT
CDR3 protein: CASSLRHQTGGGNTEAFF

V gene: TRBV20-1
clone size: .
D gene: TRBD2
J gene: TRBJ2-7
CDR3 DNA: TGCAGTGCCACCGGGGTAGCGGGAAAAAGCTACGAGCAGTACTTC
CDR3 protein: CSATGVAGKSYEQYF

V gene: TRBV20-1
clone size: .
D gene: .
J gene: TRBJ2-3
CDR3 DNA: TGCAGTGCTAGAGGAGGGTCCAGGGCCTCCGGGGATACGCAGTATTTT
CDR3 protein: CSARGGSRASGDTQYF

V gene: TRBV10-3
clone size: few
D gene: .
J gene: TRBJ2-7
CDR3 DNA: TGTGCCATCAGTGATATTACTAGCTCCTACGAGCAGTACTTC
CDR3 protein: CAISDITSSYEQYF

V gene: TRBV5-6
clone size: .
D gene: TRBD2
J gene: TRBJ2-7
CDR3 DNA: TGTGCCAGCAGCGGACTAGAGTACGAGCAGTACTTC
CDR3 protein: CASSGLEYEQYF

V gene: TRBV29-1
clone size: few
D gene: .
J gene: TRBJ2-7
CDR3 DNA: TGCAGCGTGGAGACTATAGACTACGAGCAGTACTTC
CDR3 protein: CSVETIDYEQYF

V gene: TRBV6-5
clone size: many
D gene: .
J gene: TRBJ1-1
CDR3 DNA: TGTGCCAGCAGAGGGAACACTGAAGCTTTCTTT
CDR3 protein: CASRGNTEAFF

V gene: TRBV29-1
clone size: .
D gene: .
J gene: TRBJ2-7
CDR3 DNA: TGCAGCGTTGTTTGGGGGTTAGGGTTTGAGCAGTACTTC
CDR3 protein: CSVVWGLGFEQYF

V gene: TRBV3-1
clone size: many
D gene: TRBD2
J gene: TRBJ2-1
CDR3 DNA: TGTGCCAGCAGCCAAGTTGCGGGAGGGCCCTACAATGAGCAGTTCTTC
CDR3 protein: CASSQVAGGPYNEQFF

V gene: TRBV5-1
clone size: many
D gene: TRBD1
J gene: TRBJ1-2
CDR3 DNA: TGCGCCAGCTCCGACAGGGGTGTGGGTGGCTACACCTTC
CDR3 protein: CASSDRGVGGYTF

V gene: TRBV2
clone size: .
D gene: .
J gene: TRBJ2-2
CDR3 DNA: TGTGCCAGCGTCCGTGAAAACACCGGGGAGCTGTTTTTT
CDR3 protein: CASVRENTGELFF